A selection of T cell receptor beta chains follows, all from one sample in a study of CD8 T cells in ankylosing spondylitis. TCRdb passed the 5' RACE reads through MiXCR, listing each CDR3 protein once. The repertoire holds 310,000 or so distinct CDR3 sequences, approximately 20% seen once, with around 7.8% in the top ten. Sequenced input: blood, either unsorted or a sorted T cell fraction (not recorded which). The receptors shown here come from a male donor with ankylosing spondylitis or in good health (not recorded which). The CDR3 runs from the conserved cysteine through the conserved F or W. The order of the fields is V gene, J gene, CDR3 protein.

V: TRBV20-1
J: TRBJ2-1
CDR3: CSAITSATNEQFF

V: TRBV5-1
J: TRBJ2-5
CDR3: CASSLAGTSGGAGETQYF

V: TRBV5-1
J: TRBJ2-2
CDR3: CASSYGGQSNTGELFF

V: TRBV10-3
J: TRBJ2-4
CDR3: CAISQQGNIQYF

V: TRBV3-1
J: TRBJ1-1
CDR3: CASSLTDRVTEAFF

V: TRBV6-1
J: TRBJ2-6
CDR3: CASRPTGLFSGANVLTF

V: TRBV27
J: TRBJ2-5
CDR3: CASSLKGRQETQYF

V: TRBV9
J: TRBJ2-5
CDR3: CASSVGAEVVETQYF

V: TRBV5-1
J: TRBJ1-1
CDR3: CASSRNRESNTEAFF

V: TRBV6-5
J: TRBJ2-2
CDR3: CASSYSPTWTGELFF

V: TRBV20-1
J: TRBJ1-2
CDR3: CSARGQDAGYTF

V: TRBV7-7
J: TRBJ2-5
CDR3: CASSPRGGGQETQYF

V: TRBV5-1
J: TRBJ2-5
CDR3: CASSFLGTFQETQYF

V: TRBV7-3
J: TRBJ2-2
CDR3: CASSSYSGELFF

V: TRBV11-1
J: TRBJ2-3
CDR3: CASTRSSSTDTQYF

V: TRBV27
J: TRBJ2-1
CDR3: CASSLSSSGRASEQFF

V: TRBV24-1
J: TRBJ2-1
CDR3: CATSDLTSGGYNEQFF

V: TRBV5-5
J: TRBJ1-4
CDR3: CASSLATALPEKLFF

V: TRBV28
J: TRBJ2-2
CDR3: CASSSFSEMNTGELFF

V: TRBV3-1
J: TRBJ2-3
CDR3: CASSLSQSPSTDTQYF

V: TRBV6-6
J: TRBJ2-5
CDR3: CASRGEEETQYF

V: TRBV7-6
J: TRBJ2-3
CDR3: CASSLTSRPGVRTDTQYF

V: TRBV10-1
J: TRBJ2-3
CDR3: CASSEGLANTQYF

V: TRBV12-3/TRBV12-4
J: TRBJ2-4
CDR3: CASSPRLAGTAKNIQYF

V: TRBV5-1
J: TRBJ1-3
CDR3: CASSIGTGGSLTSGNTIYF

V: TRBV20-1
J: TRBJ1-5
CDR3: CSARPGQARVPQHF

V: TRBV20-1
J: TRBJ1-5
CDR3: CSVRKGGSQPQHF

V: TRBV7-2
J: TRBJ2-1
CDR3: CASSLVPSGGEQFF

V: TRBV5-1
J: TRBJ2-1
CDR3: CASSFGENEQFF

V: TRBV20-1
J: TRBJ1-1
CDR3: CSVFRVAEAFF

V: TRBV20-1
J: TRBJ2-3
CDR3: CSARDTSGRGDTQYF

V: TRBV5-1
J: TRBJ2-6
CDR3: CASRPNSGANVLTF

V: TRBV28
J: TRBJ2-3
CDR3: CASRSIRVTDTQYF

V: TRBV6-5
J: TRBJ2-3
CDR3: CASSYSGQGADTQYF

V: TRBV6-2/TRBV6-3
J: TRBJ2-6
CDR3: CASSYPPGQGSLSGANVLTF

V: TRBV6-1
J: TRBJ1-2
CDR3: CASSEAGPRRDGYTF

V: TRBV5-1
J: TRBJ1-1
CDR3: CASSSRGTEAFF

V: TRBV5-1
J: TRBJ2-3
CDR3: CASSPVTGRTDTQYF

V: TRBV25-1
J: TRBJ1-2
CDR3: CASSEWGGNYGYTF

V: TRBV12-3/TRBV12-4
J: TRBJ2-3
CDR3: CASSFRVSASTDTQYF

V: TRBV15
J: TRBJ2-3
CDR3: CATSREVGRTDTQYF

V: TRBV5-1
J: TRBJ1-2
CDR3: CASSLEPGYGYTF

V: TRBV10-3
J: TRBJ2-2
CDR3: CAIQDRGGTGELFF

V: TRBV20-1
J: TRBJ2-3
CDR3: CSASPPTSGEGGTQYF

V: TRBV7-6
J: TRBJ2-3
CDR3: CASSSSADTQYF

V: TRBV20-1
J: TRBJ2-3
CDR3: CSARRPGKMDTQYF

V: TRBV5-1
J: TRBJ1-6
CDR3: CASSRVTGANSPLHF